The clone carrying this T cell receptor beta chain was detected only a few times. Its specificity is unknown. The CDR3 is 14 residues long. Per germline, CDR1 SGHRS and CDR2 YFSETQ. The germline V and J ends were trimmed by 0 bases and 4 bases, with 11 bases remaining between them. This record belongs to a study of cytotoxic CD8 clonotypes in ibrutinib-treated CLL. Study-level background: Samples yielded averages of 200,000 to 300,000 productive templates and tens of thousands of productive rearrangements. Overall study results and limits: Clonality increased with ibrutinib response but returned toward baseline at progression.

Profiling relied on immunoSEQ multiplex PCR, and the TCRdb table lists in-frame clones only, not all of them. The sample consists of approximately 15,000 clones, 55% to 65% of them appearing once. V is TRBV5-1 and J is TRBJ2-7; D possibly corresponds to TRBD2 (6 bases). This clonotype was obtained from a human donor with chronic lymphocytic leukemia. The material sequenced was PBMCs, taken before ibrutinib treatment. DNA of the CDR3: TGCGCCAGCAGCTTGGGTAGCGGCCCTTACGAGCAGTACTTC. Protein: CASSLGSGPYEQYF.